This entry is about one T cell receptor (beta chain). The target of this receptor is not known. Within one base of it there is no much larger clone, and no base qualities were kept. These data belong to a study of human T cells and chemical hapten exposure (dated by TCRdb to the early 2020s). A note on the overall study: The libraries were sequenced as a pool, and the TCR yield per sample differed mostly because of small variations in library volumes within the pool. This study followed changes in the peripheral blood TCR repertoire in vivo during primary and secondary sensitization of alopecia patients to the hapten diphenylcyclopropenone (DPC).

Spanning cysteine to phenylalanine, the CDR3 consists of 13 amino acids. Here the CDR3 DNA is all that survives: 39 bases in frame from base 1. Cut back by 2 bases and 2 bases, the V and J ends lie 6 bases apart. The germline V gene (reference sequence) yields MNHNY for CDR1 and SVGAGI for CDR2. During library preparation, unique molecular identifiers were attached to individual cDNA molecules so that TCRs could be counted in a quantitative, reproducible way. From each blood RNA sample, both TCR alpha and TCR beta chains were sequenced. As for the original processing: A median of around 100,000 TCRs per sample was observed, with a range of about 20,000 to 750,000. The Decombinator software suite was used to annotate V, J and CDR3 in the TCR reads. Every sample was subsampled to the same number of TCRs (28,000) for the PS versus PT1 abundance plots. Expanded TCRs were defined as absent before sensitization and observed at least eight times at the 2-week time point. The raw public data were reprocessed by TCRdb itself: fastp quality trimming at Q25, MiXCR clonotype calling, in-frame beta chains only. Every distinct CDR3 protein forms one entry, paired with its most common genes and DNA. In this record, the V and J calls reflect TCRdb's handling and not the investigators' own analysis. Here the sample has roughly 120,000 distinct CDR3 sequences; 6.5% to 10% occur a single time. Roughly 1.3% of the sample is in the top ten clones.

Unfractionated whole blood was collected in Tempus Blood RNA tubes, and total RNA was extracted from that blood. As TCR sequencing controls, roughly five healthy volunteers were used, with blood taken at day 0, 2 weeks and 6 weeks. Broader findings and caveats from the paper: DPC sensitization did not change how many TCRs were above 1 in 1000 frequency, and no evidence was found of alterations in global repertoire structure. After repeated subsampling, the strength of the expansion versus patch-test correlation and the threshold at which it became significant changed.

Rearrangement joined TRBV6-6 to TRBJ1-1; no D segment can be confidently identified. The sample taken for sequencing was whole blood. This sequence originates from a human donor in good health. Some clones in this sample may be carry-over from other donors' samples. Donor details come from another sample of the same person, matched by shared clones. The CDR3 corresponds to CASSYRINTEAFF. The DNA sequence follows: TGTGCCAGCAGTTACCGGATAAACACTGAAGCTTTCTTT.